The source of this T cell receptor beta chain is a study of blood T cells in healthy people across ages. Whole-study findings and limits: Older age coincided with a roughly linear decline in TCR beta diversity per million T cells.

With a J-beta primer mix and a sample-barcoded 5' primer, a second PCR ran 7 to 11 cycles. The template-switch adaptor, which had 12 random nucleotides, put a tag on each cDNA molecule. TCRdb independently ran MiXCR on the 5' RACE reads; one entry per CDR3 protein. Here the sample spans roughly 800,000 distinct CDR3 sequences, about three fifths being singletons. Germline CDR1 reads SGHRS; CDR2 reads YFSETQ. The ends lost 3 bases at V and 2 bases at J; junction bases unmatched: 2. The CDR3 loop spans 15 amino acids. In its sample, this clonotype was seen a few times. Its specificity is not known. The sequence derives from a man aged 25 to 45 in good health. Sequenced input: blood. This chain connects TRBV5-1 to TRBJ2-5; 12 nucleotides align to TRBD2. As DNA, the CDR3 is TGCGCCAGCAGCTCCCTAGCGGGGGGGCAAGAGACCCAGTACTTC. It is translated as CASSSLAGGQETQYF. Using reference TRBV5-1 and TRBJ2-5 for the parts outside the CDR3, the full variable domain is KAGVTQTPRYLIKTRGQQVTLSCSPISGHRSVSWYQQTPGQGLQFLFEYFSETQRNKGNFPGRFSGRQFSNSRSEMNVSTLELGDSALYLCASSSLAGGQETQYFGPGTRLLVL.